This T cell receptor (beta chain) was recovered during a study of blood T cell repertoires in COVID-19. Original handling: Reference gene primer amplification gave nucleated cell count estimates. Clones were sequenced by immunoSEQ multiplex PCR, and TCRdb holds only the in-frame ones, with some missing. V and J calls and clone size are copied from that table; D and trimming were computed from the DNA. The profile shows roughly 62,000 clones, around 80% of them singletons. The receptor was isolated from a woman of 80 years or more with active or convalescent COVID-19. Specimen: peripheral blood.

Here the CDR3 DNA reads TGTGCCAGCAGTAGGACAGGGGACGGAGATGAGCAGTTCTTC. This encodes CASSRTGDGDEQFF. The chain couples TRBV25-1 to TRBJ2-1; 9 bases agree with TRBD1. The V and J ends lost 5 bases and 8 bases, in that order; junction bases with no gene match: 7. The CDR3 runs to 14 residues. Germline assignment: CDR1 MGHDK and CDR2 SYGVNS.